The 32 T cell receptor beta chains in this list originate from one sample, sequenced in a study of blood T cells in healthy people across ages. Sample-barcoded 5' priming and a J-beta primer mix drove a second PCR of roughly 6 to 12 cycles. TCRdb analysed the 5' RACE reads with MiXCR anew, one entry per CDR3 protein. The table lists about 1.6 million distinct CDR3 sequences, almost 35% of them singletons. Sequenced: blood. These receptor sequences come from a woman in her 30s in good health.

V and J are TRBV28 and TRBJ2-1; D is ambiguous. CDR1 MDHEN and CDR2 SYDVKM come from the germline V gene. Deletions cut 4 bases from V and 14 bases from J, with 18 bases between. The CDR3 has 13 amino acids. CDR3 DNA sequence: TGTGCCAGCAGTTCCCGGCAATGGCTAAGTAAGTTCTTC. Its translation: CASSSRQWLSKFF. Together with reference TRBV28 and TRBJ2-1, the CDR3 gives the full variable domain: DVKVTQSSRYLVKRTGEKVFLECVQDMDHENMFWYRQDPGLGLRLIYFSYDVKMKEKGDIPEGYSVSREKKERFSLILESASTNQTSMYLCASSSRQWLSKFFGPGTRLTVL.

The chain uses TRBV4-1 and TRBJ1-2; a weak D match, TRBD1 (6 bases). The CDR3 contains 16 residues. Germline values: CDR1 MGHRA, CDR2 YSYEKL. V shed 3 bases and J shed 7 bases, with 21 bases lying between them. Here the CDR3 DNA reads TGCGCCAGCAGCCAGGGGGGGTTGGGGGGCGAGCTTGGCTACACCTTC. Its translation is CASSQGGLGGELGYTF.

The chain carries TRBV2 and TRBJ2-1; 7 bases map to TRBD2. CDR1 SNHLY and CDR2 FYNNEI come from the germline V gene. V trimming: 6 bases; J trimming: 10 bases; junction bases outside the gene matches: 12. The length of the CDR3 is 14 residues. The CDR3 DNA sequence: TGTGCCAGCAGGGGGACTACCCGATTAGGAGAGCAGTTCTTC. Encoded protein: CASRGTTRLGEQFF.

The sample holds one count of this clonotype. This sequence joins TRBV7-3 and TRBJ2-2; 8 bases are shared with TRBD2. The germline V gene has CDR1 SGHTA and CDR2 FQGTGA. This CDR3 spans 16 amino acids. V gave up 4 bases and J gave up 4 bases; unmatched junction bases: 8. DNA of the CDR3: TGTGCCAGCAGCTCCGGGACTAGTAGCGGCACCGGGGAGCTGTTTTTT. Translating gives CASSSGTSSGTGELFF.

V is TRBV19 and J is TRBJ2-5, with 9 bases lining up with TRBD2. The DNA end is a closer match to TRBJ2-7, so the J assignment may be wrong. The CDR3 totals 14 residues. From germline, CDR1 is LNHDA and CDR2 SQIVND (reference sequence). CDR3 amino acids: CASSILAGTYEQYF. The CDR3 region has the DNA TGTGCCAGTAGTATTCTAGCGGGGACCTACGAGCAGTACTTC.

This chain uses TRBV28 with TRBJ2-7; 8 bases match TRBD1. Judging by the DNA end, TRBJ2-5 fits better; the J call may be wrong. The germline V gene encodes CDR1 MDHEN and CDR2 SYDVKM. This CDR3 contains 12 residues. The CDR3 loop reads CASNRGEETQYF. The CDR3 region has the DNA TGTGCCAGCAACAGGGGGGAGGAGACCCAGTACTTC.

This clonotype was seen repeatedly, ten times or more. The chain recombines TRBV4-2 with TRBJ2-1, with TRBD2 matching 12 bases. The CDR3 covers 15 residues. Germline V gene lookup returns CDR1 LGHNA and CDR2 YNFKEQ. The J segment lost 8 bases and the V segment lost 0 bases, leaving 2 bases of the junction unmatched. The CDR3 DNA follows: TGTGCCAGCAGCCAAGAGGCTAGCGGGAGGGATGAGCAGTTCTTC. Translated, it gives CASSQEASGRDEQFF.

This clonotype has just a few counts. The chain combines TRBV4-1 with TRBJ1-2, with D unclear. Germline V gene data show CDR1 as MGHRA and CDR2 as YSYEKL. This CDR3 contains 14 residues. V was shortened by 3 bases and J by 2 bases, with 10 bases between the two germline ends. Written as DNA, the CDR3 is TGCGCCAGCAGCCAGTGGAACGCGAACTATGGCTACACCTTC. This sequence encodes CASSQWNANYGYTF.

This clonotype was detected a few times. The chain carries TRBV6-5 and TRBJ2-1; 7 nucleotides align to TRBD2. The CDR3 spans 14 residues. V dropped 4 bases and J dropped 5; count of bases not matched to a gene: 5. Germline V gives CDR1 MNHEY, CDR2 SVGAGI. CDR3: CASSSASGNNEQFF. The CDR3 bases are TGTGCCAGCAGTTCGGCTAGCGGAAACAATGAGCAGTTCTTC.

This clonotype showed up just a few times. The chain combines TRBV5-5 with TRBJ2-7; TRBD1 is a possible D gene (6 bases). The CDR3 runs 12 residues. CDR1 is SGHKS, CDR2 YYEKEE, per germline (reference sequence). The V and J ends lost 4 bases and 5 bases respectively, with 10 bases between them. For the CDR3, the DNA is TGTGCCAGCAGCATCGGACAGAACGAGCAGTACTTC. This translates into CASSIGQNEQYF.

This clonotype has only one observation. For the CDR3, the DNA is TGTGCCAGCAGTTTCGGGACAGGGCGGTTTCCTGGGGCCAACGTCCTGACTTTC. This gives the protein CASSFGTGRFPGANVLTF. The chain couples TRBV28 to TRBJ2-6; TRBD1 matches 9 bases. The V gene's germline CDR1 is MDHEN and CDR2 SYDVKM. CDR3 length: 18 residues. After removal of 3 bases from V and 2 bases from J, the junction contained 8 bases not matched to a gene.

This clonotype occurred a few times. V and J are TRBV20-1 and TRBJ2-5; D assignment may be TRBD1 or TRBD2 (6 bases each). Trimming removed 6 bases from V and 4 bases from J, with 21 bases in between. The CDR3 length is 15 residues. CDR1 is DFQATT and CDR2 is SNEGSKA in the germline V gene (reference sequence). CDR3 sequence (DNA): TGCAGTGCGGCCCCGGGTGGGGGGCGCGGAGAGACCCAGTACTTC. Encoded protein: CSAAPGGGRGETQYF.

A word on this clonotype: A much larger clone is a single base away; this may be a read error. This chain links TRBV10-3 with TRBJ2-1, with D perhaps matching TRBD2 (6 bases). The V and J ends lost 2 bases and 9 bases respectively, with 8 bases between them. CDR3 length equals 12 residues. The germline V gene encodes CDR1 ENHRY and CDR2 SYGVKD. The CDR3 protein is CAISETSSEQFF. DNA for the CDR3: TGTGCCATCAGTGAGACTAGCAGTGAGCAGTTCTTC.

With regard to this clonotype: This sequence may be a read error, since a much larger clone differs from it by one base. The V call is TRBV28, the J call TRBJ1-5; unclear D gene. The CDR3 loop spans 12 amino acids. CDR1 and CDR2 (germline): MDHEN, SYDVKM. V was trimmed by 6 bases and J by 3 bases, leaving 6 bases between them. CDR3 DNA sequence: TGTGCCAGCAGATTAAACAATCAGCCCCAGCATTTT. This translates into CASRLNNQPQHF.

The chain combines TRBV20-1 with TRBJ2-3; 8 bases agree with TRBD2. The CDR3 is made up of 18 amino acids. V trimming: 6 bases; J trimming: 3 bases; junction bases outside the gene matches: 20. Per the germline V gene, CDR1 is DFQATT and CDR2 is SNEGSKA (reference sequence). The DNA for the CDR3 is TGCAGTGCCACCGGGGGGGGACGGCGGAATCGGTGGACAGATACGCAGTATTTT. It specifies CSATGGGRRNRWTDTQYF.

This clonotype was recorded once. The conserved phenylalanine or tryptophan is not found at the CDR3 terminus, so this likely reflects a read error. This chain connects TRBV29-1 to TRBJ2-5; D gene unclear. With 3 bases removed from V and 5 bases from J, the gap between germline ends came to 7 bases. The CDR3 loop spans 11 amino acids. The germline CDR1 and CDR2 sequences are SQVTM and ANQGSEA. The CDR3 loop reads CSVELGETQYS. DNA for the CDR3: TGCAGCGTTGAGTTGGGGGAGACCCAGTACTCC.

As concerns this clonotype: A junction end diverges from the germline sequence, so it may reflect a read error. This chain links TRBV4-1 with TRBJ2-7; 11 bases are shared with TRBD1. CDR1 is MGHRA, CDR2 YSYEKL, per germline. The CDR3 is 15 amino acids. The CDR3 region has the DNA TGCGCCGGCAGCCCCAGGGACAGGGGGACCTACGAGCAGTACTTC. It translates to CAGSPRDRGTYEQYF.

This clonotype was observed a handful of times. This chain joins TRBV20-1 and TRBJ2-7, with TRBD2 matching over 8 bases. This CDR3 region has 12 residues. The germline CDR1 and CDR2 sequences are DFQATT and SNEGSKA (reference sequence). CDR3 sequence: CRAGGASYEQYF. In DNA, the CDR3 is TGCAGGGCCGGGGGGGCCTCCTACGAGCAGTACTTC.

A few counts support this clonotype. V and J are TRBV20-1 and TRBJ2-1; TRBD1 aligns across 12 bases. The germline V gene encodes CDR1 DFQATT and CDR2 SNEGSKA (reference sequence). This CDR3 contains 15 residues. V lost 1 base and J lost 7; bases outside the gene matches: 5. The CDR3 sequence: CSARVGTGGRNEQFF. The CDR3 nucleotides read TGCAGTGCTAGAGTCGGGACAGGGGGCCGGAATGAGCAGTTCTTC.

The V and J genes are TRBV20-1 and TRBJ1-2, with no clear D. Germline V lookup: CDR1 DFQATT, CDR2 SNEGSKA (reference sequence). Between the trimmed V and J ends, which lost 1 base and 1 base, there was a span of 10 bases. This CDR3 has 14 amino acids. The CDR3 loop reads CSARGGGINYGYTF. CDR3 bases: TGCAGTGCTAGAGGAGGTGGGATTAACTATGGCTACACCTTC.

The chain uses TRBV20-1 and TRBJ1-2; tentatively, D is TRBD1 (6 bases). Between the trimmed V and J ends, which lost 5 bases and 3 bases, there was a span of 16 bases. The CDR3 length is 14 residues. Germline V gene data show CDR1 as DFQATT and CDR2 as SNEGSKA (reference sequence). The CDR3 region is CSAEDSRVHYGYTF. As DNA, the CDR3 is TGCAGTGCTGAGGACAGCCGCGTTCACTATGGCTACACCTTC.

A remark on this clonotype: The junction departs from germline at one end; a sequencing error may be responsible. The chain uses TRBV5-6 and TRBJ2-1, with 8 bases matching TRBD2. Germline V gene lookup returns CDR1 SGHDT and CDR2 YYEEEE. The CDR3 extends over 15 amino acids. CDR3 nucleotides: TGTGCCGGCAGCTTGGGCGGGAGGACTGGGGATGAGCAGTTCTTC. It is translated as CAGSLGGRTGDEQFF.

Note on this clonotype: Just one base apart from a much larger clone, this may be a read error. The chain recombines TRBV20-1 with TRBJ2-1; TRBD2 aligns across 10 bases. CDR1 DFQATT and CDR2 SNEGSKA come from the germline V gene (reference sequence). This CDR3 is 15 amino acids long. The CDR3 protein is CGAIAGGSSYNEQFF. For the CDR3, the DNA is TGCGGTGCCATAGCGGGAGGTAGCTCCTACAATGAGCAGTTCTTC.

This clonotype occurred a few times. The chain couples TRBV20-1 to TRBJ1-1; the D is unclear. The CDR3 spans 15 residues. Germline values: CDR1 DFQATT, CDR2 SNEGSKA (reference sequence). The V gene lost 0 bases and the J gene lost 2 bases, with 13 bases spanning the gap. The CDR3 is CSARDGATSNTEAFF. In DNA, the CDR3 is TGCAGTGCTAGAGATGGCGCGACCTCTAACACTGAAGCTTTCTTT.

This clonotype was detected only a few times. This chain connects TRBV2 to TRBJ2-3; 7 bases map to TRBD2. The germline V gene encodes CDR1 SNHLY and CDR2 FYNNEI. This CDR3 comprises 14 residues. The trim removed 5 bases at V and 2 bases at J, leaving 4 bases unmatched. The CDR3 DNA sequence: TGTGCCAGCAGTCAACTAGCGATCACAGATACGCAGTATTTT. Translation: CASSQLAITDTQYF. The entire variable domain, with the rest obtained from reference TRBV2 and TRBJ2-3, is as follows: EPEVTQTPSHQVTQMGQEVILRCVPISNHLYFYWYRQILGQKVEFLVSFYNNEISEKSEIFDDQFSVERPDGSNFTLKIRSTKLEDSAMYFCASSQLAITDTQYFGPGTRLTVL.

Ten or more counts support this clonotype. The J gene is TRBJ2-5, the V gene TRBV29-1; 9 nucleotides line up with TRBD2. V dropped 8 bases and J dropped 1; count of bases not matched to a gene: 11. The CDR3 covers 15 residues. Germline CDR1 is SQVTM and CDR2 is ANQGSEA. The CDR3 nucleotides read TGCAGCTTGGCGAAGGCGGGGGGGCTCCAAGAGACCCAGTACTTC. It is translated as CSLAKAGGLQETQYF.

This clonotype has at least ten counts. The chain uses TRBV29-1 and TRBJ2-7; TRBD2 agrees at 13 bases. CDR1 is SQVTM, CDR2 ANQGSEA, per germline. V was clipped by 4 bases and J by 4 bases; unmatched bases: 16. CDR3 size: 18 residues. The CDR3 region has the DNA TGCAGCGTTGTTGAAAGGGGACTAGCGGGACAAAGCGGTTACGAGCAGTACTTC. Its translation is CSVVERGLAGQSGYEQYF.

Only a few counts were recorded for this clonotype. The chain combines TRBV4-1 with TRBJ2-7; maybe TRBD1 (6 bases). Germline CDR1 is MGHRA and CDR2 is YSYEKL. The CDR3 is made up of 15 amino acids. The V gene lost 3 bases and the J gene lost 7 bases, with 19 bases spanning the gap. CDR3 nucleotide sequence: TGCGCCAGCAGCCACCAACAGGGTGCAGGGTGGGAGCAGTACTTC. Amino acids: CASSHQQGAGWEQYF.

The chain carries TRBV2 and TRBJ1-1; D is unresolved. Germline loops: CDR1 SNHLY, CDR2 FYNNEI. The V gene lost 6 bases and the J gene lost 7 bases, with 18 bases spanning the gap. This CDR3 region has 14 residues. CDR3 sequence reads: CASSGPNIGSEAFF. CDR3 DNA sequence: TGTGCCAGCAGCGGACCCAACATCGGGAGTGAAGCTTTCTTT.

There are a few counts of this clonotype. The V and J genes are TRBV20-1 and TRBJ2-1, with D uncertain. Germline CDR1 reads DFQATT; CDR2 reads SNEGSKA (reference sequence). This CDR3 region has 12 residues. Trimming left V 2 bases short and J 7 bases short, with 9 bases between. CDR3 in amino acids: CSARMEWNEQFF. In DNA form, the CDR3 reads TGCAGTGCTAGAATGGAATGGAATGAGCAGTTCTTC.

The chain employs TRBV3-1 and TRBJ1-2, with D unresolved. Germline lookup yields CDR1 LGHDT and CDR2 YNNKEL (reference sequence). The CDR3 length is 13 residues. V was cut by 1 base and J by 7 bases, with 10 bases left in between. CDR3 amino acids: CASSQVRGGGYTF. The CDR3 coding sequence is TGTGCCAGCAGCCAAGTTCGGGGAGGTGGCTACACCTTC.

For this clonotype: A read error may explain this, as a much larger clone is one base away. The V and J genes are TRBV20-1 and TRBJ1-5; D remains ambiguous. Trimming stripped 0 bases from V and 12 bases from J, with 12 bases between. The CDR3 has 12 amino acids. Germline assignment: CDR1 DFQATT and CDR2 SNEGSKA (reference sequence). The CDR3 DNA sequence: TGCAGTGCTAGAGAAAGCAGTGAGGTCCAGCATTTT. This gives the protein CSARESSEVQHF.